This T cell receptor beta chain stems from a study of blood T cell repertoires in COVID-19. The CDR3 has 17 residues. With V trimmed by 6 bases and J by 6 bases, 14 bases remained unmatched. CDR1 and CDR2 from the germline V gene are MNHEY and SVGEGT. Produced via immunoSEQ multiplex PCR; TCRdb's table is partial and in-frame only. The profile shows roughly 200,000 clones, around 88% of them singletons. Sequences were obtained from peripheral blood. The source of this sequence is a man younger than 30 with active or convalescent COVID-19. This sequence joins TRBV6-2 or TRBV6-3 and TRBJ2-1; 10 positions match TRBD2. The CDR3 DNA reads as TGTGCCAGCAGCCAGTGGGCTAGCGGGAGAGAGGGCAATGAGCAGTTCTTC. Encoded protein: CASSQWASGREGNEQFF.